This T cell receptor (beta chain) stems from a study of control samples from healthy donors and cancer patients (TCRdb year 2020). From the germline V gene, CDR1 is MDHEN and CDR2 is SYDVKM. The junction carries 9 bases between V and J, which are trimmed by 6 bases and 4 bases respectively. The CDR3, cysteine through phenylalanine, is 12 amino acids long. Solely the CDR3 DNA is kept, with 36 bases framed from the first base. Libraries were built with the immunoSEQ multiplex PCR assay. Here the immuneACCESS table is served through TCRdb, limited to in-frame sequences with V and J called. Missing clones are a known gap in these copies; in checked studies unresolved V genes cover under half, and the rest lacks a known reason. Present in this sample are fewer than 40,000 clones, 80% to 95% of which were seen just once. The top ten clonotypes cover around 1.6% of the sample. Concerning this clone: Its antigen remains unidentified. Base qualities are not provided; no much larger clone lies one nucleotide away.

Material: PBMCs. This clonotype was obtained from a man aged 35-49 years with colorectal cancer. The chain joins TRBV28 to TRBJ1-2; there is no confident call for the D gene. The DNA sequence reads TGTGCCAGCAGCCCAAGGGCCTATGGCTACACCTTC. It codes for CASSPRAYGYTF.